The rows below give T cell receptor beta chains drawn from one sample of a study of T-cell memory formation after mild COVID-19. In TCRdb, the 5' RACE reads were re-called with MiXCR into one record per CDR3 protein. The data hold about 470,000 distinct CDR3 sequences, with roughly 23% observed a single time. Sequencing was carried out using PBMCs or a T cell subset sorted from them (not recorded which). The receptors here all came from an adult woman who had mild COVID-19 (a few samples of this study predate the infection). Cell type and time point are not known. CDR3s include the opening cysteine and the closing phenylalanine or tryptophan. Each record gives: V gene, D gene, clone size, J gene, CDR3 protein, CDR3 DNA. The D gene is left open where the match is weak. Clone size appears in some rows only: once, few, many, or a class for an expanded clone.

>TRBV29-1|-|-|TRBJ1-1
CSVETQRISGEAFF
TGCAGCGTTGAAACGCAACGGATCAGCGGGGAGGCTTTCTTT
>TRBV7-3|-|few|TRBJ2-5
CASSLGGVKTQYF
TGTGCCAGCAGCTTAGGGGGAGTAAAGACCCAGTACTTC
>TRBV12-3/TRBV12-4|-|many|TRBJ2-3
CASSPDTDTQYF
TGTGCCAGCAGTCCGGACACAGATACGCAGTATTTT
>TRBV7-9|-|few|TRBJ1-1
CASSFFDGAEAFF
TGTGCCAGCAGCTTCTTCGACGGGGCTGAAGCTTTCTTT
>TRBV10-3|TRBD1|-|TRBJ1-3
CAISDMDRRSGNTIYF
TGTGCCATCAGTGACATGGACAGGCGCTCTGGAAACACCATATATTTT
>TRBV7-2|-|once|TRBJ2-1
CASSLEGHAPEQFF
TGTGCCAGCAGCTTAGAGGGACACGCTCCGGAGCAGTTCTTC
>TRBV5-4|TRBD1|few|TRBJ1-5
CASSYRQGATDSNQPQHF
TGTGCCAGCAGCTACCGACAGGGGGCGACGGATAGCAATCAGCCCCAGCATTTT
>TRBV12-3/TRBV12-4|-|few|TRBJ1-2
CASSFSGAHNYGYTF
TGTGCCAGCAGTTTTTCAGGGGCGCATAACTATGGCTACACCTTC
>TRBV6-2/TRBV6-3|-|-|TRBJ1-1
CASSYSVENLNTEAFF
TGTGCCAGCAGTTACTCGGTGGAGAACCTGAACACTGAAGCTTTCTTT
>TRBV4-2|TRBD2|-|TRBJ2-2
CASSLSPDLAGGGTGELFF
TGTGCCAGCAGCCTCTCCCCAGATCTAGCGGGGGGGGGCACCGGGGAGCTGTTTTTT
>TRBV7-9|-|few|TRBJ2-1
CASSVNTGSYNEQFF
TGTGCCAGCAGCGTAAATACTGGCTCCTACAATGAGCAGTTCTTC
>TRBV3-1|-|-|TRBJ1-2
CASSRQANYGYTF
TGTGCCAGCAGCAGACAGGCTAACTATGGCTACACCTTC
>TRBV5-5|-|many|TRBJ2-2
CASSSAAGTGELFF
TGTGCCAGCAGCTCCGCTGCGGGTACCGGGGAGCTGTTTTTT
>TRBV7-6|-|many|TRBJ2-5
CASSLAGPGQETQYF
TGTGCCAGCAGCTTAGCCGGGCCCGGCCAAGAGACCCAGTACTTC
>TRBV9|-|few|TRBJ1-1
CASSVVPDTEAFF
TGTGCCAGCAGCGTAGTCCCTGACACTGAAGCTTTCTTT
>TRBV23-1|-|many|TRBJ2-3
CASSQFARKSRTDTQYF
TGCGCCAGCAGTCAATTCGCCAGGAAGTCGAGAACAGATACGCAGTATTTT
>TRBV10-3|TRBD1|-|TRBJ1-2
CAISEPPGGSGYGYTF
TGTGCCATCAGTGAGCCCCCAGGGGGGTCGGGCTATGGCTACACCTTC
>TRBV7-9|TRBD1|few|TRBJ1-1
CASSTGHRGPTEAFF
TGTGCCAGCAGCACAGGACACAGGGGGCCCACTGAAGCTTTCTTT
>TRBV4-1|-|few|TRBJ2-1
CASSHSGGGYNEQFF
TGCGCCAGCAGCCACTCAGGGGGGGGCTACAATGAGCAGTTCTTC
>TRBV30|TRBD1|-|TRBJ2-7
CAWRVPGQSSYEQYF
TGTGCCTGGAGGGTACCGGGACAGAGCTCCTACGAGCAGTACTTC
>TRBV5-1|-|-|TRBJ1-4
CASSLGGRQGEKLFF
TGCGCCAGCAGCTTGGGCGGTCGGCAGGGGGAAAAACTGTTTTTT
>TRBV7-9|TRBD2|once|TRBJ2-3
CASSLAPPLRGVPSTDTQYF
TGTGCCAGCAGCTTAGCACCTCCTTTACGGGGGGTGCCTAGCACAGATACGCAGTATTTT
>TRBV5-1|TRBD1|-|TRBJ2-2
CASSLVGPGTGVTGELFF
TGCGCCAGCAGCTTGGTGGGACCCGGGACAGGGGTCACCGGGGAGCTGTTTTTT
>TRBV20-1|-|-|TRBJ2-7
CSARDSGGTYEQYF
TGCAGTGCTAGAGATTCGGGCGGTACCTACGAGCAGTACTTC
>TRBV4-1|TRBD1|-|TRBJ2-7
CASSHPGTGRSEQYF
TGCGCCAGCAGCCATCCCGGGACAGGGAGGTCGGAGCAGTACTTC
>TRBV3-1|TRBD1|few|TRBJ2-5
CASSQDVPTGKETQYF
TGTGCCAGCAGCCAAGATGTGCCGACAGGGAAGGAGACCCAGTACTTC
>TRBV14|-|-|TRBJ1-1
CASSQDRMGVGEAFF
TGTGCCAGCAGCCAAGATCGCATGGGGGTGGGTGAAGCTTTCTTT
>TRBV4-2|TRBD2|-|TRBJ2-3
CASSLHTSGVPGADTQYF
TGTGCCAGCAGCCTCCACACTAGCGGGGTTCCCGGGGCAGATACGCAGTATTTT
>TRBV7-8|TRBD2|few|TRBJ2-1
CASSVDGGGHNEQFF
TGTGCCAGCAGCGTAGACGGGGGGGGCCACAATGAGCAGTTCTTC
>TRBV29-1|TRBD2|-|TRBJ2-1
CSVLAGGYNEQFF
TGCAGCGTTTTAGCGGGGGGGTACAATGAGCAGTTCTTC
>TRBV19|-|-|TRBJ2-1
CASSAGGWYNEQFF
TGTGCCAGTAGTGCCGGGGGCTGGTACAATGAGCAGTTCTTC
>TRBV30|TRBD1|-|TRBJ2-4
CAWSAGQQENIQYF
TGTGCCTGGAGTGCGGGACAGCAGGAAAACATTCAGTACTTC
>TRBV6-6|-|few|TRBJ2-4
CASTKEERNIQYF
TGTGCCAGCACCAAGGAGGAGAGAAACATTCAGTACTTC
>TRBV20-1|-|-|TRBJ1-6
CSASPGADSPLHF
TGCAGTGCTAGCCCGGGGGCCGATTCACCCCTCCACTTT
>TRBV12-3/TRBV12-4|TRBD2|-|TRBJ2-5
CASSWGGLLGETQYF
TGTGCCAGCAGTTGGGGGGGGTTGTTGGGAGAGACCCAGTACTTC
>TRBV9|-|few|TRBJ2-7
CASSVDGGANGEQYF
TGTGCCAGCAGCGTAGATGGGGGCGCAAACGGGGAGCAGTACTTC
>TRBV20-1|-|-|TRBJ2-7
CSAREGDEQYF
TGCAGTGCTAGAGAGGGTGACGAGCAGTACTTC
>TRBV24-1|TRBD1|-|TRBJ2-3
CATSDLPGQGADTQYF
TGTGCCACCAGTGATCTACCGGGACAGGGAGCAGATACGCAGTATTTT
>TRBV7-2|-|once|TRBJ1-2
CASSLAGPRYGYTF
TGTGCCAGCAGCTTGGCAGGGCCCCGCTATGGCTACACCTTC
>TRBV9|-|-|TRBJ2-2
CASSIYGRTGELFF
TGTGCCAGCAGCATATACGGGCGGACCGGGGAGCTGTTTTTT
>TRBV19|-|-|TRBJ2-3
CASSIEYTQYF
TGTGCCAGTAGTATAGAGTATACGCAGTATTTT
>TRBV24-1|TRBD1|-|TRBJ2-2
CATSELGQGLVGELFF
TGTGCCACCAGTGAACTTGGACAGGGGTTGGTCGGGGAGCTGTTTTTT
>TRBV4-1|TRBD1|-|TRBJ1-1
CASSRQGDNTEAFF
TGCGCCAGCAGCCGACAGGGTGACAACACTGAAGCTTTCTTT
>TRBV29-1|-|-|TRBJ1-2
CSAGDSGYGYTF
TGCAGCGCAGGGGATAGCGGCTATGGCTACACCTTC
>TRBV18|-|many|TRBJ2-5
CASSPGGGETQYF
TGTGCCAGCTCACCAGGAGGAGGAGAGACCCAGTACTTC
>TRBV28|-|many|TRBJ2-1
CASGPRSTSSYNEQFF
TGTGCCAGCGGCCCCCGAAGCACGAGCTCCTACAATGAGCAGTTCTTC
>TRBV2|-|-|TRBJ2-5
CASTGRTFEETQYF
TGTGCCAGCACTGGGCGGACATTTGAAGAGACCCAGTACTTC
>TRBV3-1|-|few|TRBJ1-1
CASSQDVAGRGTFF
TGTGCCAGCAGCCAAGATGTAGCAGGGCGCGGGACTTTCTTT
>TRBV6-1|-|-|TRBJ2-5
CASSVDNRETQYF
TGTGCCAGCAGTGTCGACAATCGGGAGACCCAGTACTTC
>TRBV12-3/TRBV12-4|-|-|TRBJ1-2
CASSLVSSYGYTF
TGTGCCAGCAGTTTGGTCAGCTCTTATGGCTACACCTTC
>TRBV20-1|-|few|TRBJ1-4
CSAPVDSGLPFF
TGCAGTGCTCCAGTCGACAGTGGGTTACCGTTTTTT
>TRBV9|-|-|TRBJ2-7
CASSVGWGDLEQYF
TGTGCCAGCAGCGTAGGTTGGGGCGATCTCGAGCAGTACTTC
>TRBV5-1|TRBD1|few|TRBJ2-1
CASSLGDRGLGNEQFF
TGCGCCAGCAGCTTGGGGGACAGGGGGTTGGGTAATGAGCAGTTCTTC
>TRBV4-2|TRBD1|few|TRBJ2-5
CASSQDQGAIETQYF
TGTGCCAGCAGCCAAGATCAGGGGGCCATAGAGACCCAGTACTTC
>TRBV7-2|-|few|TRBJ1-2
CASSFGGLGEGYTF
TGTGCCAGCAGCTTCGGGGGCCTGGGAGAGGGCTACACCTTC
>TRBV4-3|-|-|TRBJ1-2
CASSHPAGTSLNYGYTF
TGCGCCAGCAGCCATCCTGCTGGGACTTCTCTAAACTATGGCTACACCTTC
>TRBV30|-|-|TRBJ2-5
CAWSRPGGFSGETQYF
TGTGCCTGGAGCCGCCCAGGAGGGTTTTCGGGAGAGACCCAGTACTTC
>TRBV20-1|-|-|TRBJ2-3
CSARVDADTQYF
TGCAGTGCTAGAGTTGACGCAGATACGCAGTATTTT
>TRBV5-1|TRBD1|few|TRBJ2-7
CASKPEQGKGYEQYF
TGCGCCAGCAAACCCGAACAGGGGAAAGGGTACGAGCAGTACTTC